One T cell receptor beta chain is described in this entry. Amplification of TCR beta CDR3 regions used RNA as the template. The study used the HTBI primer set for a first-round RT-PCR of the TCR CDR3. One entry per CDR3 protein, called by TCRdb with MiXCR from the multiplex PCR reads. Found here are 450,000 to 600,000 distinct CDR3 sequences, around 20% of them singletons; the top ten hold roughly 44%. This record comes from a study of T cells in Graves' hyperthyroidism and ophthalmopathy. PBMCs were collected from an approximately 9.3 ml volume of fresh peripheral blood. V was trimmed by 1 base and J by 6 bases, leaving 11 bases between them. Germline V gives CDR1 SGHRS, CDR2 YFSETQ. This CDR3 contains 13 residues.

Sequencing input: blood. V gene TRBV5-1 combines with J gene TRBJ2-7, with D hard to call. This TCR was sampled from a man aged 35 to 55 with Graves' ophthalmopathy. CDR3 region: CASSLSRAREQYF. CDR3 nucleotides: TGCGCCAGCAGCTTGAGTAGAGCCCGCGAGCAGTACTTC. Looking up the rest from reference TRBV5-1 and TRBJ2-7 gives the full variable domain: KAGVTQTPRYLIKTRGQQVTLSCSPISGHRSVSWYQQTPGQGLQFLFEYFSETQRNKGNFPGRFSGRQFSNSRSEMNVSTLELGDSALYLCASSLSRAREQYFGPGTRLTVT.